The clone carrying this TCR beta chain was observed many times. Its antigen is still unknown. The CDR3 consists of 18 residues. V lost 0 bases to trimming and J lost 9 bases; unmatched junction nucleotides: 16. Germline-derived CDR1 and CDR2 are LGHDT and YNNKEL (reference sequence). The source of the sample is a study of read filtering for tumor transcriptome and immune sequencing. About the study: Patients were some 16 male and about 14 female, mean age around 66 years, range 47 to 80. Transcriptome libraries were built from DNase-treated RNA. Study observations and caveats: About four fifths of IR-seq clonotypes had a single read, yet these held roughly 3.3% of reads.

Molecular barcoded adaptors covering alpha/delta and beta/gamma chains were used on roughly 400 ng RNA. One entry per CDR3 protein results from TCRdb running MiXCR on the reads. Counted here are around 65,000 distinct CDR3 sequences, 15% to 20% occurring once; the ten biggest clones make up around 9.9%. Every patient had bone marrow sampled while the disease was active. Sequencing was performed on a population of CD138-negative cells sorted from bone marrow. V gene TRBV3-1 combines with J gene TRBJ2-3; 9 bases are shared with TRBD2. This TCR was sampled from a donor at least 40 years old with multiple myeloma. CDR3 nucleotide sequence: TGTGCCAGCAGCCAAGATGGAGGAGGCGGGGGGGAAGGGGAGACGCAGTATTTT. It codes for CASSQDGGGGGEGETQYF.